The clone carrying this TCR beta chain was detected a few times. The entry originates in a study of blood T cell repertoires in COVID-19. Study at large: PBMCs, B-cell-depleted T cells, or T cells were the source of the cDNA or gDNA that made up the material.

Germline assignment: CDR1 DFQATT and CDR2 SNEGSKA (reference sequence). Trimming left V 3 bases short and J 7 bases short, with 12 bases between. The CDR3 has 12 residues. Assay: immunoSEQ multiplex PCR; the TCRdb copy retains only in-frame clones and omits some. The data show about 220,000 clones, with roughly 84% seen just once and about 7% held by the top ten. Symptom resolution, clearance, or two negative PCRs marked donors in Cohort 3 as recovered. The TCR sequence derives from a woman between 40 and 55 years old who had recovered from COVID-19. The sequencing sample was made of PBMCs or T cells enriched from blood (not recorded which). The V call is TRBV20-1, the J call TRBJ1-1, with D unclear. This chain's CDR3 is CSASFRSYEAFF. The CDR3 region has the DNA TGCAGTGCTAGTTTCAGAAGTTATGAAGCTTTCTTT.